The rows below give T cell receptor beta chains drawn from one sample of a study of patients and donors after allogeneic stem cell transplantation. A single record per CDR3 protein comes from TCRdb applying MiXCR to the RT-PCR reads. The sample contains approximately 200,000 distinct CDR3 sequences, roughly two fifths of which appear only once. The material sequenced was blood, either unsorted or a sorted T cell fraction (not recorded which). The receptors here all came from a human donor who was either an allogeneic HSCT recipient or a stem cell or donor lymphocyte infusion donor (not recorded which). It is not recorded whose cells these are; they may come from a transplant donor. CDR3s include the opening cysteine and the closing phenylalanine or tryptophan. A D gene is named only where the DNA matches it firmly. Rows may omit the clone size; those that give it use once, few, many or a size class.

clone_size: -
v_call: TRBV28
d_call: -
j_call: TRBJ2-7
cdr3_nt: TGTGCCAGCAGTTTGGGGAAGACTTTCGCGCAGTACTTC
cdr3_aa: CASSLGKTFAQYF

clone_size: -
v_call: TRBV14
d_call: TRBD1
j_call: TRBJ1-1
cdr3_nt: TGTGCCAGCAGCCAGTTACAGGGGGCGTTAGTTGGTACTGAAGCTTTCTTT
cdr3_aa: CASSQLQGALVGTEAFF

clone_size: few
v_call: TRBV29-1
d_call: -
j_call: TRBJ1-4
cdr3_nt: TGCAGCGGTGGACATTCGCTCGAAAAACTGTTTTTT
cdr3_aa: CSGGHSLEKLFF

clone_size: -
v_call: TRBV20-1
d_call: -
j_call: TRBJ2-1
cdr3_nt: TGCAGTGCCCAAGCGGGTCCAACCTACAATGAGCAGTTCTTC
cdr3_aa: CSAQAGPTYNEQFF

clone_size: few
v_call: TRBV7-3
d_call: -
j_call: TRBJ1-2
cdr3_nt: TGTGCCAGCAGCCCAGGGACGGGTACGGGCTACACCTTC
cdr3_aa: CASSPGTGTGYTF

clone_size: -
v_call: TRBV3-1
d_call: TRBD2
j_call: TRBJ2-1
cdr3_nt: TGTGCCAGCAGCCAAGGCCTTGTCGGGGGAGGGCCCAGTGAGCAGTTCTTC
cdr3_aa: CASSQGLVGGGPSEQFF

clone_size: -
v_call: TRBV2
d_call: -
j_call: TRBJ2-3
cdr3_nt: TGTGCCAGCAGTGAAGAACAGGCCCTACTACTATACACAGATACGCAGTATTTT
cdr3_aa: CASSEEQALLLYTDTQYF

clone_size: few
v_call: TRBV15
d_call: -
j_call: TRBJ1-2
cdr3_nt: TGTGCCACCAGTCCGCGTCACCCACTTAACTATGGCTACACCTTC
cdr3_aa: CATSPRHPLNYGYTF

clone_size: -
v_call: TRBV20-1
d_call: -
j_call: TRBJ2-3
cdr3_nt: TGCAGTGCTAGAACAGAATTCCCCACAGATACGCAGTATTTT
cdr3_aa: CSARTEFPTDTQYF

clone_size: -
v_call: TRBV29-1
d_call: -
j_call: TRBJ2-7
cdr3_nt: TGCAGCGCCGGAGGTCAGGGCTACGAGCAGTACTTC
cdr3_aa: CSAGGQGYEQYF

clone_size: -
v_call: TRBV29-1
d_call: TRBD2
j_call: TRBJ2-1
cdr3_nt: TGCAGCCCCGGGACTAGCGGGATCAATGAGCAGTTCTTC
cdr3_aa: CSPGTSGINEQFF

clone_size: few
v_call: TRBV28
d_call: -
j_call: TRBJ1-2
cdr3_nt: TGTGCCAGCAGTTTATCGGTGTATGGCTACACCTTC
cdr3_aa: CASSLSVYGYTF

clone_size: few
v_call: TRBV7-2
d_call: -
j_call: TRBJ2-1
cdr3_nt: TGTGCCAGCAGCTTAGATAGGGTCCGTGAGCAGTTCTTC
cdr3_aa: CASSLDRVREQFF

clone_size: -
v_call: TRBV12-3/TRBV12-4
d_call: -
j_call: TRBJ2-1
cdr3_nt: TGTGCCAGCAGTTTAAGGTGGGGGAATGAGCAGTTCTTC
cdr3_aa: CASSLRWGNEQFF

clone_size: -
v_call: TRBV2
d_call: TRBD2
j_call: TRBJ2-5
cdr3_nt: TGTGCCAGCAGCCCGGGGGCGGGAGGCCCAGAGACCCAGTACTTC
cdr3_aa: CASSPGAGGPETQYF

clone_size: -
v_call: TRBV7-9
d_call: TRBD2
j_call: TRBJ2-2
cdr3_nt: TGTGCCAGCAGAGGACCTCCAGCGGGGAACTACATCGGGGAGCTGTTTTTT
cdr3_aa: CASRGPPAGNYIGELFF

clone_size: few
v_call: TRBV30
d_call: TRBD2
j_call: TRBJ2-1
cdr3_nt: TGTGCCTGGAGTAAAATAGCGGGAGGCCCTTACAATGAGCAGTTCTTC
cdr3_aa: CAWSKIAGGPYNEQFF

clone_size: few
v_call: TRBV29-1
d_call: -
j_call: TRBJ1-1
cdr3_nt: TGCAGCGTCCACCTTCAGGGGACTGAAGCTTTCTTT
cdr3_aa: CSVHLQGTEAFF

clone_size: -
v_call: TRBV27
d_call: TRBD1
j_call: TRBJ1-2
cdr3_nt: TGTGCCAGCAGTGACAGGGAGGGATACTATGGCTACACCTTC
cdr3_aa: CASSDREGYYGYTF

clone_size: -
v_call: TRBV20-1
d_call: -
j_call: TRBJ1-4
cdr3_nt: TGCAGTGCCGGGCGGACTAATGAAAAACTGTTTTTT
cdr3_aa: CSAGRTNEKLFF